The 28 T cell receptor beta chains below come from one sample, sequenced in a study of cytomegalovirus exposure and HLA in healthy donors. Generated by immunoSEQ multiplex PCR, the TCRdb table keeps only in-frame clones and is missing some. The sample lists 140,000 or so clones, approximately 86% occurring once. The source material was PBMCs. The origin of the receptors is a young man in good health and CMV-seropositive.

This chain uses TRBV15 with TRBJ1-5, with TRBD1 matching over 8 bases. Germline V gene sequence: CDR1 LNHNV, CDR2 YYDKDF (reference sequence). Unmatched junction bases numbered 3, after V lost 3 bases and J lost 2 bases. CDR3 length equals 15 residues. CDR3 sequence: CATSSADRGNQPQHF. For the CDR3, the DNA is TGTGCCACCAGCAGCGCGGACAGGGGCAATCAGCCCCAGCATTTT.

The CDR3 reads CASSSPGKNTEAFF. CDR3 DNA: TGTGCCAGCAGTTCGCCAGGGAAAAACACTGAAGCTTTCTTT. The chain recombines TRBV27 with TRBJ1-1; perhaps TRBD1 as D (5 bases). The CDR3 has 14 residues. The V gene's germline CDR1 is MNHEY and CDR2 SMNVEV (reference sequence). Trimming shortened V by 4 bases and J by 2 bases, and 11 bases separated the two germline ends.

The V and J genes are TRBV10-3 and TRBJ2-7, with a tentative D call TRBD1 (6 bases). This CDR3 comprises 14 residues. V shed 4 bases and J shed 1 base, with 11 bases lying between them. CDR1 ENHRY and CDR2 SYGVKD come from the germline V gene. The CDR3 is CAISAGEESYEQYF. The CDR3 nucleotides are TGTGCCATCAGTGCAGGGGAAGAATCCTACGAGCAGTACTTC.

This chain joins TRBV19 and TRBJ2-7; TRBD2 matches at 7 bases. The CDR3 sequence is 15 residues long. Germline V gene data show CDR1 as LNHDA and CDR2 as SQIVND (reference sequence). Trimming took 1 base from V and 1 from J; bases not matched to a gene: 4. The CDR3: CASSIGPGRSYEQYF. The DNA of the CDR3 is TGTGCCAGTAGTATAGGGCCCGGGAGGTCCTACGAGCAGTACTTC. Using reference TRBV19 and TRBJ2-7 for the parts outside the CDR3, the full variable domain is DGGITQSPKYLFRKEGQNVTLSCEQNLNHDAMYWYRQDPGQGLRLIYYSQIVNDFQKGDIAEGYSVSREKKESFPLTVTSAQKNPTAFYLCASSIGPGRSYEQYFGPGTRLTVT.

This chain links TRBV5-1 with TRBJ2-1, with no clear D. V was shortened by 0 bases and J by 15 bases, with 16 bases between the two germline ends. This CDR3 has 13 residues. Germline V gene sequence: CDR1 SGHRS, CDR2 YFSETQ. CDR3 sequence reads: CASSLGSAKRGFF. CDR3 coding DNA: TGCGCCAGCAGCTTGGGGTCAGCAAAAAGAGGGTTCTTC.

The V and J genes are TRBV7-9 and TRBJ1-2; no clear D. The CDR3 has 14 amino acids. The V end was cut by 3 bases, the J end by 1 base, with 9 bases between. Looked up from germline, CDR1 is SEHNR and CDR2 is FQNEAQ (reference sequence). The CDR3: CASSLPGFNYGYTF. The CDR3 nucleotides read TGTGCCAGCAGCTTGCCGGGATTTAACTATGGCTACACCTTC.

The chain links TRBV30 to TRBJ1-2, with D tentatively TRBD1 (6 bases). From germline, CDR1 is GTSNPN and CDR2 SVGIG (reference sequence). This CDR3 is built from 14 residues. V shed 4 bases and J shed 4 bases, with 16 bases lying between them. CDR3 DNA: TGTGCCTGGACGCCGGACAGTGAACTCTATGGCTACACCTTC. Translation gives CAWTPDSELYGYTF.

The chain links TRBV11-2 to TRBJ2-4; no clear D. The V gene's germline CDR1 is SGHAT and CDR2 FQNNGV. This CDR3 is built from 15 residues. V lost 2 bases to trimming and J lost 0 bases, with 8 bases between them. In DNA form, the CDR3 reads TGTGCCAGCAGCTTAATCGGCGGAGCCAAAAACATTCAGTACTTC. It encodes CASSLIGGAKNIQYF.

The CDR3 loop is CASSGQGGDPEGTQYF. The CDR3, as DNA: TGTGCCAGCAGTGGTCAGGGAGGGGACCCTGAGGGGACCCAGTACTTC. The rearrangement uses TRBV2 and TRBJ2-5; 7 nucleotides match TRBD2. V gave up 4 bases and J gave up 7 bases; unmatched junction bases: 15. Germline loops: CDR1 SNHLY, CDR2 FYNNEI. CDR3 size: 16 residues.

The rearrangement links TRBV6-1 to TRBJ1-1; 7 nucleotides align to TRBD1. Germline CDR1 MNHNS, CDR2 SASEGT. V trimming: 3 bases; J trimming: 8 bases; junction bases outside the gene matches: 6. The CDR3 contains 13 residues. The CDR3: CASSDTGQFEAFF. CDR3 sequence (DNA): TGTGCCAGCAGTGACACGGGACAGTTCGAAGCTTTCTTT.

This clone occurred once. The J gene is TRBJ1-1, the V gene TRBV29-1; maybe TRBD1 (5 bases). Germline CDR1 reads SQVTM; CDR2 reads ANQGSEA. The V end lost 2 bases, the J end lost 7 bases, and 14 bases lay between the germline ends. The CDR3 consists of 13 residues. CDR3 amino acids: CSVERGTGDEAFF. The CDR3 DNA reads TGCAGCGTTGAAAGAGGGACGGGGGATGAAGCTTTCTTT.

CDR3 in amino acids: CASSPNLLAGESNEQFF. The CDR3 DNA reads TGTGCCAGCTCACCAAACCTACTAGCGGGAGAATCAAATGAGCAGTTCTTC. This rearrangement joins TRBV18 to TRBJ2-1, with TRBD2 matching 11 bases. Trimming at V came to 2 bases and at J to 7 bases, leaving 10 bases not matched to a gene. CDR1 is KGHSH, CDR2 LQKENI, per germline. This CDR3 has 17 residues.

The genes are TRBV4-1 and TRBJ2-1; 7 bases are shared with TRBD2. This CDR3 is 14 amino acids long. The V gene's germline CDR1 is MGHRA and CDR2 YSYEKL. Trimming took 5 bases from V and 7 from J; bases not matched to a gene: 8. CDR3 sequence (DNA): TGCGCCAGCAGCGGTCGCAGCGGGACTAATGAGCAGTTCTTC. It yields the protein CASSGRSGTNEQFF.

The V call is TRBV7-9, the J call TRBJ2-2, with 8 positions matching TRBD1. Germline V CDR1 and CDR2: SEHNR, FQNEAQ (reference sequence). The V and J ends lost 5 bases and 3 bases, in that order; junction bases with no gene match: 8. The CDR3 sequence is 16 residues long. The CDR3 DNA sequence: TGTGCCAGCAGCCGAAGGAGCAGGGGGCACACCGGGGAGCTGTTTTTT. Translated: CASSRRSRGHTGELFF. Variable domain in full (rest from reference TRBV7-9 and TRBJ2-2): DTGVSQNPRHKITKRGQNVTFRCDPISEHNRLYWYRQTLGQGPEFLTYFQNEAQLEKSRLLSDRFSAERPKGSFSTLEIQRTEQGDSAMYLCASSRRSRGHTGELFFGEGSRLTVL.

This sequence joins TRBV10-3 and TRBJ1-1; possibly TRBD1 for D (5 bases). V shed 6 bases and J shed 7 bases, with 9 bases lying between them. In germline, CDR1 is ENHRY, CDR2 SYGVKD. There are 11 residues in the CDR3. In DNA form, the CDR3 reads TGTGCCATCAGGGAGACAGTTGAAGCTTTCTTT. Its protein is CAIRETVEAFF.

The chain recombines TRBV11-3 with TRBJ1-1, with 9 bases fitting TRBD1. The CDR3 runs 13 residues. Germline assignment: CDR1 SGHNT and CDR2 YENEEA. J was trimmed by 8 bases and V by 4 bases; bases with no gene match: 5. CDR3 nucleotides: TGTGCCAGCAGCTCCGGGACAGGGAACGAAGCTTTCTTT. Protein sequence: CASSSGTGNEAFF. Looking up the rest from reference TRBV11-3 and TRBJ1-1 gives the full variable domain: EAGVVQSPRYKIIEKKQPVAFWCNPISGHNTLYWYLQNLGQGPELLIRYENEEAVDDSQLPKDRFSAERLKGVDSTLKIQPAELGDSAVYLCASSSGTGNEAFFGQGTRLTVV.

The gene calls are TRBV6-5 and TRBJ1-1; 10 bases are shared with TRBD1. CDR1 MNHEY and CDR2 SVGAGI come from the germline V gene. Germline trimming cut 5 bases from V and 8 bases from J; bases unmatched to any gene: 5. This CDR3 spans 13 amino acids. DNA of the CDR3: TGTGCCAGCAGTCAAGGACAGGGGGTCGAAGCTTTCTTT. This gives the protein CASSQGQGVEAFF.

This clone turned up a few times. The chain uses TRBV4-1 and TRBJ2-7; no firm D call. The CDR3 sequence is 13 residues long. Trimming cost V 1 base and J 3 bases, with 7 bases left between them. Germline V gene data show CDR1 as MGHRA and CDR2 as YSYEKL. CDR3 DNA sequence: TGCGCCAGCAGCCAAGCCGCAGGCTACGAGCAGTACTTC. Translating gives CASSQAAGYEQYF.

J is TRBJ2-5 and V is TRBV28, with 11 positions matching TRBD2. The V gene end was trimmed by 6 bases and the J gene end by 3 bases; junction bases not matched to a gene: 3. There are 14 residues in the CDR3. Germline CDR1 and CDR2: MDHEN and SYDVKM. CDR3: CASSRLAGKETQYF. The CDR3 DNA follows: TGTGCCAGCAGCCGACTAGCGGGGAAAGAGACCCAGTACTTC.

The chain combines TRBV5-6 with TRBJ1-6; TRBD1 matches 10 bases. The CDR3 sequence is 19 residues long. Germline assignment: CDR1 SGHDT and CDR2 YYEEEE. Trimming at V came to 8 bases and at J to 7 bases, leaving 21 bases not matched to a gene. CDR3 nucleotide sequence: TGTGCCAGTTCCACCCGTCGACAGGGGGCCTTGATGAGGAATTCACCCCTCCACTTT. It yields the protein CASSTRRQGALMRNSPLHF.

The chain has TRBV5-6 and TRBJ1-1; unclear D gene. CDR1 SGHDT and CDR2 YYEEEE come from the germline V gene. The V end lost 4 bases, the J end lost 3 bases, and 16 bases lay between the germline ends. The CDR3 is made up of 15 amino acids. As DNA, the CDR3 is TGTGCCAGCAGCCCTCGGAGGACGCGCTACACTGAAGCTTTCTTT. Translating it yields CASSPRRTRYTEAFF.

CDR3 nucleotide sequence: TGTGCCAGCAGCTTAGCAGGGCGCTACGAGCAGTACTTC. This codes for CASSLAGRYEQYF. The chain recombines TRBV11-2 with TRBJ2-7; D possibly corresponds to TRBD1 (5 bases). From germline, CDR1 is SGHAT and CDR2 FQNNGV. With 1 base removed from V and 3 bases from J, the gap between germline ends came to 7 bases. This CDR3 has 13 residues.

The genes are TRBV10-3 and TRBJ2-7; the D gene is possibly TRBD2 (5 bases). Per the germline V gene, CDR1 is ENHRY and CDR2 is SYGVKD. CDR3 size: 13 residues. The germline V and J ends were trimmed by 10 bases and 7 bases, with 20 bases remaining between them. CDR3 loop: CATIPGILGEQYF. The CDR3, as DNA: TGTGCCACCATCCCCGGGATCCTTGGGGAGCAGTACTTC.

This chain connects TRBV19 to TRBJ2-1; TRBD1 aligns across 9 bases. The CDR3 contains 19 residues. Germline CDR1 LNHDA, CDR2 SQIVND (reference sequence). V shed 4 bases and J 2 bases; nucleotides not matched to a gene: 15. CDR3 nucleotides: TGTGCCAGTAGTAAAACCGAGGTAATAGACAGGGGGGCCTACAATGAGCAGTTCTTC. Amino acids: CASSKTEVIDRGAYNEQFF.

The rearrangement links TRBV5-5 to TRBJ2-7; 9 bases map to TRBD1. The germline V gene encodes CDR1 SGHKS and CDR2 YYEKEE (reference sequence). The CDR3 spans 15 residues. V dropped 0 bases and J dropped 5; count of bases not matched to a gene: 6. This CDR3 reads CASSLVGQGTHEQYF. DNA for the CDR3: TGTGCCAGCAGCTTGGTGGGACAGGGAACCCACGAGCAGTACTTC.

CDR3 sequence: CASSIGQMQNQPQHF. DNA of the CDR3: TGTGCCAGTAGTATAGGACAGATGCAGAATCAGCCCCAGCATTTT. The V and J genes are TRBV19 and TRBJ1-5; a possible D gene is TRBD1 (5 bases). The CDR3 has 15 residues. Germline CDR1 reads LNHDA; CDR2 reads SQIVND (reference sequence). V lost 1 base to trimming and J lost 4 bases, with 11 bases between them.

The V and J genes are TRBV28 and TRBJ1-6; 7 bases fit TRBD1. This CDR3 has 14 residues. Trimming cost V 2 bases and J 7 bases; bases outside gene matches: 2. Germline V gene lookup returns CDR1 MDHEN and CDR2 SYDVKM. The CDR3 bases are TGTGCCAGCAGTTTAAGGGACAGCAATTCACCCCTCCACTTT. As protein: CASSLRDSNSPLHF.

The chain uses TRBV2 and TRBJ2-5, with D perhaps matching TRBD2 (6 bases). CDR3 length equals 14 residues. Deletions cut 8 bases from V and 3 bases from J, with 16 bases between. Germline loops: CDR1 SNHLY, CDR2 FYNNEI. CDR3 region: CASGFLGLKETQYF. In DNA form, the CDR3 reads TGTGCCAGCGGGTTCTTGGGACTGAAAGAGACCCAGTACTTC.